Listed below are T cell receptor beta chains from one sample, sequenced in a study of OX40 agonist ivuxolimab in advanced cancers. Libraries were prepared by immunoSEQ multiplex PCR; TCRdb keeps only in-frame clonotypes and omits some of them. The sample carries 100,000 to 140,000 clones, 85% to 95% recorded once. The sample here was CD4+ or CD8+ T cells sorted from blood, taken in a trial of the OX40 agonist ivuxolimab. The receptors derive from an adult with an advanced solid tumor such as melanoma, head and neck, liver or kidney cancer. Both conserved end residues are part of each CDR3. D genes are given only for firm matches. Some rows mark clone size as missing; the rest say once, few, many or name a class of expanded clone.

j_call	clone_size	cdr3_length	d_call	v_call	cdr3_nt	cdr3_aa
TRBJ1-1	few	15	.	TRBV6-5	TGTGCCGCCGGGCGGGGGGGCAGTGTGAACACTGAAGCTTTCTTT	CAAGRGGSVNTEAFF
TRBJ1-1	.	13	.	TRBV2	TGTGCCAGCAGTGGCGGGCAGGGGTCGGAAGCTTTCTTT	CASSGGQGSEAFF
TRBJ2-7	once	15	.	TRBV5-6	TGTGCCAGCAGCTTGGAAGGTCCCCTAGCCTACGAGCAGTACTTC	CASSLEGPLAYEQYF
TRBJ2-6	.	15	.	TRBV19	TGTGCCAGTAGTATTAAAGGGACTGGGGCCAACGTCCTGACTTTC	CASSIKGTGANVLTF
TRBJ1-5	.	13	.	TRBV30	TGTGCCTGGAACAGGGTCCTTAATCAGCCCCAGCATTTT	CAWNRVLNQPQHF
TRBJ2-1	.	18	TRBD2	TRBV4-3	TGCGCCAGCAGCCAAACCGGGACTAGCGGGAGAGCGGGAAATGAGCAGTTCTTC	CASSQTGTSGRAGNEQFF
TRBJ1-4	.	14	TRBD1	TRBV5-1	TGCGCCAGCTCCCCGGGGACAGGGGACGAAAAACTGTTTTTT	CASSPGTGDEKLFF
TRBJ2-5	.	14	TRBD1	TRBV11-3	TGTGCCAGCAGCCACAGGGGCCCTCGGGAGACCCAGTACTTC	CASSHRGPRETQYF
TRBJ1-2	.	14	.	TRBV5-4	TGTGCCAGCAGCTTGGTGACCTCAAGCGGCGGCTACACCTTC	CASSLVTSSGGYTF
TRBJ2-3	.	12	.	TRBV5-1	TGCGCCAGCAGCACCAACACAGATACGCAGTATTTT	CASSTNTDTQYF
TRBJ2-2	.	14	.	TRBV11-3	TGTGCCAGCAGCCCGGGACAGAACACCGGGGAGCTGTTTTTT	CASSPGQNTGELFF
TRBJ1-4	.	14	.	TRBV11-1	TGTGCCAGCAGCCGCGGACGGACTAATGAAAAACTGTTTTTT	CASSRGRTNEKLFF
TRBJ2-2	once	15	.	TRBV7-8	TGTGCCAGCAGCGCTAGGGGGATCAACACCGGGGAGCTGTTTTTT	CASSARGINTGELFF
TRBJ2-1	.	14	.	TRBV10-3	TGTGCCATCAGTGATGCGGACAGCCACAATGAGCAGTTCTTC	CAISDADSHNEQFF
TRBJ1-5	.	14	.	TRBV28	TGTGCCAGCAGATCCGGGGCAAGCAATCAGCCCCAGCATTTT	CASRSGASNQPQHF
TRBJ1-1	once	13	TRBD1	TRBV5-1	TGCGCCAGCAGCGCGACAGGGGCGCCTGAAGCTTTCTTT	CASSATGAPEAFF